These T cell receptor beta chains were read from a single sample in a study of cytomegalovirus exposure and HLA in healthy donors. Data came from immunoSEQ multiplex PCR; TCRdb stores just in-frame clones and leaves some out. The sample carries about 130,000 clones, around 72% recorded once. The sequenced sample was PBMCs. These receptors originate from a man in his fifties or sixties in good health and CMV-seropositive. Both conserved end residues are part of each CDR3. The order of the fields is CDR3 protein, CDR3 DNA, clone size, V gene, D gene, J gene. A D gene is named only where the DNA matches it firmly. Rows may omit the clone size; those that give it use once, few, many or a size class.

CDR3aa: CASSLGPSEETQYF
CDR3nt: TGTGCCAGCAGCTTAGGCCCTAGCGAGGAGACCCAGTACTTC
abundance: -
v_gene: TRBV7-9
d_gene: -
j_gene: TRBJ2-5

CDR3aa: CASPHVRSRDTEAFF
CDR3nt: TGTGCCAGCCCCCATGTGCGGAGTCGAGACACTGAAGCTTTCTTT
abundance: -
v_gene: TRBV19
d_gene: -
j_gene: TRBJ1-1

CDR3aa: CASSLSLLRGEAEAFF
CDR3nt: TGCGCCAGCAGCTTGTCTTTATTGCGAGGAGAGGCTGAAGCTTTCTTT
abundance: -
v_gene: TRBV5-1
d_gene: -
j_gene: TRBJ1-1

CDR3aa: CASSMNAGGQPQHF
CDR3nt: TGTGCCAGTAGTATGAACGCTGGAGGTCAGCCCCAGCATTTT
abundance: -
v_gene: TRBV19
d_gene: -
j_gene: TRBJ1-5

CDR3aa: CASSSTTTNEKLFF
CDR3nt: TGTGCCAGCAGCTCCACAACAACTAATGAAAAACTGTTTTTT
abundance: -
v_gene: TRBV5-6
d_gene: -
j_gene: TRBJ1-4

CDR3aa: CASSESNGSYEQYF
CDR3nt: TGTGCCAGCAGTGAGTCAAACGGCTCCTACGAGCAGTACTTC
abundance: few
v_gene: TRBV6-1
d_gene: -
j_gene: TRBJ2-7

CDR3aa: CASSDGTPRTLHF
CDR3nt: TGTGCCAGCAGTGATGGGACACCTCGAACCCTCCACTTT
abundance: -
v_gene: TRBV2
d_gene: -
j_gene: TRBJ1-6

CDR3aa: CASAGASLYGYTF
CDR3nt: TGTGCCAGCGCGGGTGCCTCCCTCTATGGCTACACCTTC
abundance: -
v_gene: TRBV27
d_gene: -
j_gene: TRBJ1-2

CDR3aa: CASSLVPGDYGYTF
CDR3nt: TGCGCCAGCAGCTTGGTTCCAGGGGACTATGGCTACACCTTC
abundance: -
v_gene: TRBV5-1
d_gene: -
j_gene: TRBJ1-2

CDR3aa: CASSRQASYEQYF
CDR3nt: TGTGCCAGCAGCAGACAGGCCTCCTACGAGCAGTACTTC
abundance: -
v_gene: TRBV6-5
d_gene: -
j_gene: TRBJ2-7

CDR3aa: CASSLSPSNGELFF
CDR3nt: TGTGCCAGCAGCTTAAGCCCTTCGAACGGGGAGCTGTTTTTT
abundance: medium-sized
v_gene: TRBV7-9
d_gene: -
j_gene: TRBJ2-2

CDR3aa: CASSLTGPVTEAFF
CDR3nt: TGCGCCAGCAGCTTGACAGGGCCGGTCACTGAAGCTTTCTTT
abundance: few
v_gene: TRBV5-1
d_gene: -
j_gene: TRBJ1-1

CDR3aa: CASSRRPPSRLSVYEQYF
CDR3nt: TGCGCCAGCAGTCGGAGACCACCCTCCCGCTTATCAGTGTACGAGCAGTACTTC
abundance: few
v_gene: TRBV23-1
d_gene: -
j_gene: TRBJ2-7

CDR3aa: CASSQVQSGTFGYEQYF
CDR3nt: TGCGCCAGCAGCCAAGTTCAATCAGGGACATTTGGATACGAGCAGTACTTC
abundance: once
v_gene: TRBV4-1
d_gene: -
j_gene: TRBJ2-7

CDR3aa: CASSYFRGSYEQYF
CDR3nt: TGTGCCAGCAGTTATTTCCGGGGTTCCTACGAGCAGTACTTC
abundance: -
v_gene: TRBV28
d_gene: -
j_gene: TRBJ2-7

CDR3aa: CASGGTHYEQYF
CDR3nt: TGCGCCAGCGGGGGGACTCACTACGAGCAGTACTTC
abundance: -
v_gene: TRBV5-1
d_gene: -
j_gene: TRBJ2-7

CDR3aa: CASSLAGLAGDPYEQYF
CDR3nt: TGTGCCAGCAGCTTAGCAGGACTAGCGGGAGATCCCTACGAGCAGTACTTC
abundance: -
v_gene: TRBV7-2
d_gene: TRBD2
j_gene: TRBJ2-7

CDR3aa: CASSRRDRGNTGELFF
CDR3nt: TGTGCCAGCAGCCGCCGGGACAGGGGTAACACCGGGGAGCTGTTTTTT
abundance: once
v_gene: TRBV7-9
d_gene: TRBD1
j_gene: TRBJ2-2

CDR3aa: CASSSRGRGSPGELFF
CDR3nt: TGTGCCAGCAGTTCCCGCGGGAGGGGTTCCCCCGGGGAGCTGTTTTTT
abundance: -
v_gene: TRBV6-6
d_gene: TRBD2
j_gene: TRBJ2-2

CDR3aa: CASSPKQGSPNYGYTF
CDR3nt: TGTGCCAGCTCACCGAAGCAGGGCTCCCCTAACTATGGCTACACCTTC
abundance: -
v_gene: TRBV18
d_gene: -
j_gene: TRBJ1-2

CDR3aa: CASSWGGKAFF
CDR3nt: TGTGCCAGCAGCTGGGGGGGCAAAGCTTTCTTT
abundance: -
v_gene: TRBV13
d_gene: -
j_gene: TRBJ1-1

CDR3aa: CASSLPSRYNEQFF
CDR3nt: TGCGCCAGCAGCTTGCCTTCCCGTTACAATGAGCAGTTCTTC
abundance: -
v_gene: TRBV5-1
d_gene: -
j_gene: TRBJ2-1

CDR3aa: CASSDWASGRKQFF
CDR3nt: TGTGCCAGCAGTGACTGGGCTAGCGGGAGGAAGCAGTTCTTC
abundance: -
v_gene: TRBV6-4
d_gene: TRBD2
j_gene: TRBJ2-1

CDR3aa: CASSPLSGVYEQYF
CDR3nt: TGTGCCAGCAGCCCTCTCTCGGGAGTTTACGAGCAGTACTTC
abundance: -
v_gene: TRBV7-9
d_gene: -
j_gene: TRBJ2-7

CDR3aa: CASSLEISNYGYTF
CDR3nt: TGTGCCAGCAGCCTGGAGATCAGTAACTATGGCTACACCTTC
abundance: -
v_gene: TRBV5-4
d_gene: -
j_gene: TRBJ1-2

CDR3aa: CASSTRDRDAEAFF
CDR3nt: TGTGCCAGCAGCACCCGGGACAGGGATGCTGAAGCTTTCTTT
abundance: -
v_gene: TRBV21-1
d_gene: -
j_gene: TRBJ1-1

CDR3aa: CASSHTSAGELFF
CDR3nt: TGTGCCAGCAGTCACACTAGCGCCGGGGAGCTGTTTTTT
abundance: -
v_gene: TRBV7-9
d_gene: TRBD2
j_gene: TRBJ2-2

CDR3aa: CASSLGTGGGEAFF
CDR3nt: TGCGCCAGCAGCTTAGGGACAGGGGGTGGTGAAGCTTTCTTT
abundance: -
v_gene: TRBV5-1
d_gene: TRBD1
j_gene: TRBJ1-1

CDR3aa: CASRRGEGGAGELFF
CDR3nt: TGTGCCAGCAGAAGGGGGGAGGGGGGAGCCGGGGAGCTGTTTTTT
abundance: few
v_gene: TRBV6-1
d_gene: -
j_gene: TRBJ2-2

CDR3aa: CASSAFQEQFF
CDR3nt: TGCGCCAGCAGTGCATTCCAGGAGCAGTTCTTC
abundance: -
v_gene: TRBV10-1
d_gene: -
j_gene: TRBJ2-1

CDR3aa: CASSLAPVGAEAFF
CDR3nt: TGTGCCAGCAGCTTAGCACCAGTGGGCGCTGAAGCTTTCTTT
abundance: -
v_gene: TRBV7-9
d_gene: -
j_gene: TRBJ1-1

CDR3aa: CASSTRDPRTEAFF
CDR3nt: TGTGCCAGCAGCACACGGGATCCGAGAACTGAAGCTTTCTTT
abundance: -
v_gene: TRBV11-2
d_gene: -
j_gene: TRBJ1-1

CDR3aa: CASSVAVGAREAFF
CDR3nt: TGTGCCAGCAGCGTAGCGGTGGGGGCAAGGGAAGCTTTCTTT
abundance: -
v_gene: TRBV9
d_gene: -
j_gene: TRBJ1-1

CDR3aa: CASNSGGAQEGEQYF
CDR3nt: TGCGCCAGCAATAGCGGGGGCGCTCAGGAAGGCGAGCAGTACTTC
abundance: -
v_gene: TRBV5-1
d_gene: TRBD2
j_gene: TRBJ2-7

CDR3aa: CASSLGLAGTGELFF
CDR3nt: TGTGCCAGCAGTCTTGGACTAGCGGGCACCGGGGAGCTGTTTTTT
abundance: -
v_gene: TRBV5-6
d_gene: TRBD2
j_gene: TRBJ2-2

CDR3aa: CASSRQIGDIIEKLFF
CDR3nt: TGCGCCAGCAGCCGCCAAATTGGGGACATCATTGAAAAACTGTTTTTT
abundance: -
v_gene: TRBV4-3
d_gene: -
j_gene: TRBJ1-4

CDR3aa: CASSATGNYEQYF
CDR3nt: TGTGCCAGCAGTGCGACAGGGAACTACGAGCAGTACTTC
abundance: -
v_gene: TRBV2
d_gene: TRBD1
j_gene: TRBJ2-7